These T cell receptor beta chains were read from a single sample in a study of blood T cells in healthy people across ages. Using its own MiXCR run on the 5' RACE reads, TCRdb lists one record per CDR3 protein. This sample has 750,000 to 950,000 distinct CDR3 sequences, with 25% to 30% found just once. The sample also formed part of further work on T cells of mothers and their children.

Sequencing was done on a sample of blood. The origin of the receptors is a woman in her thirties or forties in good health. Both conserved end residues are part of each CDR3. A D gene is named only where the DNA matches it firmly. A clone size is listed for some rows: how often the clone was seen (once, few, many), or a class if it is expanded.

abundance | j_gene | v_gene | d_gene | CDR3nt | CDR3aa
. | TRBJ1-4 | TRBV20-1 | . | TGCAGTGCTAGAGTATCGGGAGCTAATGAAAAACTGTTTTTT | CSARVSGANEKLFF
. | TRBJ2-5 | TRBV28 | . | TGTGCCAGCAGTCCCTCGGGGCTAGGGACCCAAGAGACCCAGTACTTC | CASSPSGLGTQETQYF
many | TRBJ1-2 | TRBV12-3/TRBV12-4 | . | TGTGCCAGCAGCCCGCCTAACTATGGCTACACCTTC | CASSPPNYGYTF
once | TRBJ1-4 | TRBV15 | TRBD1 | TGTGCCACCAGCCGCGAGGGGACAGGGACTGAAAAACTGTTTTTT | CATSREGTGTEKLFF
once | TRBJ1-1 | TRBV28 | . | TGTGCCAACAGTAGACCCCCGGCGAACACTGAAGCTTTCTTT | CANSRPPANTEAFF
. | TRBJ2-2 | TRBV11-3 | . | TGTGCCAGCAGCTCCACTACCACCGGGGAGCTGTTTTTT | CASSSTTTGELFF
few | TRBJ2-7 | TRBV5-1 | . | TGCGCCAGCAGCGGGGGAGACGGCGCATCCTACGAGCAGTACTTC | CASSGGDGASYEQYF
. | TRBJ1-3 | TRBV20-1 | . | TGCAGTGCGACCCAGAGGAGACTAACCTCTGGAAACACCATATATTTT | CSATQRRLTSGNTIYF
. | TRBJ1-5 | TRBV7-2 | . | TGTGCCAGCAGCCATACCCTAAGTAATCAGCCCCAGCATTTT | CASSHTLSNQPQHF
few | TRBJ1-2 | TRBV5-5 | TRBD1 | TGTGCCAGCAGCCTGGACAGGGGGCGTCACTATGGCTACACCTTC | CASSLDRGRHYGYTF
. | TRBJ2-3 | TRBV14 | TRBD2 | TGTGCCAGCAGCCAACAGCGGGGGGCCAGCACAGATACGCAGTATTTT | CASSQQRGASTDTQYF
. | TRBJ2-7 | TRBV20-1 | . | TGCAGTGCTAGAGATCCAGGAGGTTCCTACGAGCAGTACTTC | CSARDPGGSYEQYF
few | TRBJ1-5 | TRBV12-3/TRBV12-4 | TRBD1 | TGTGCCAGCACCCTCGGGACAGGGGGCGTCCAGCCCCAGCATTTT | CASTLGTGGVQPQHF
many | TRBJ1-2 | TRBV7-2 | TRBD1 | TGTGCCAGCATCCAACCAGGGGGTCGGGGCTACACCTTC | CASIQPGGRGYTF
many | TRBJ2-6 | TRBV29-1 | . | TGCAGCGTTGAAAAGGACTTAGACTCTGGGGCCAACGTCCTGACTTTC | CSVEKDLDSGANVLTF
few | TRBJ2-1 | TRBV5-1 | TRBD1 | TGCGCCAGCAGCTGGGGGATGGACAGGCCCTACAATGAGCTGTTCTTC | CASSWGMDRPYNELFF
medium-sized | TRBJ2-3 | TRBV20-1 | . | TGCAGTGCCCAGTCCAGCGGCGGTTCAGATACGCAGTATTTT | CSAQSSGGSDTQYF
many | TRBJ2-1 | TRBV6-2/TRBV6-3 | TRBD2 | TGTGCCAGCAGTAAAGGACTAGCGGGGTTATTGCAGTTCTTC | CASSKGLAGLLQFF
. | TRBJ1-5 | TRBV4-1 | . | TGCGCCAGCAGCCAACTGGTCTCCACTAATCAGCCCCAGCATTTT | CASSQLVSTNQPQHF
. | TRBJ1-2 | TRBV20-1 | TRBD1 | TGCAGTGCTAGAGAGACAGGGGATGACTATGGCCACACCTTC | CSARETGDDYGHTF
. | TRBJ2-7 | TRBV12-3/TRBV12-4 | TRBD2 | TGTGCCAGCAGGCGACTAGCGGGCCCCTACGAGCAGTACTTC | CASRRLAGPYEQYF
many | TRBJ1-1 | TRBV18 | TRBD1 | TGTGCCAGCTCACCCACCGGGACAGGGCTAAGCACTGAAGCTTTCTTT | CASSPTGTGLSTEAFF
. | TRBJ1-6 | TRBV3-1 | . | TGTGCCAGCAGCCAAGGGTACGGGGTGAATAATTCACCCCTCCACTTT | CASSQGYGVNNSPLHF
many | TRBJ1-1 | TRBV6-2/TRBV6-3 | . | TGTGCCAGCAGGATGGGCAGTGAAGCTTTCTTT | CASRMGSEAFF
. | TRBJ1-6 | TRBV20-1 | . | TGCAGTGCTAGAGATCCGAGCAGGGGAGAATCACCCCTCCACTTT | CSARDPSRGESPLHF
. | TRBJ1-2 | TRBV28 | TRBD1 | TGTGTCAGCAACTCCCAGGGGGGATCGTATGGCTACACCTTC | CVSNSQGGSYGYTF
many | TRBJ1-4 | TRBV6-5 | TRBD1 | TGTGCCAGCAGTTACTACACAGGGGGCGCAGTCGGAGGAGAAAAACTGTTTTTT | CASSYYTGGAVGGEKLFF
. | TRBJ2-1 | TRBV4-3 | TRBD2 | TGCGCCAGCAGCCATTTTAGCGGGGGGGATTACAATGAGCAGTTCTTC | CASSHFSGGDYNEQFF
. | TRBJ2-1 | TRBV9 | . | TGTGCCAGCAGCTGGGGCGGGGTCTCCTACAATGAGCAGTTCTTC | CASSWGGVSYNEQFF
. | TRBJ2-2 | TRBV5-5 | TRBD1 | TGTGCCAGCAGCCGTGCTGGGACAGCGAACACCGGGGAGCTGTTTTTT | CASSRAGTANTGELFF
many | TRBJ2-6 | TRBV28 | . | TGTGCCAGCAGCCTCCCCCCAGGGACGGGGGCCAACGTCCTGACTTTC | CASSLPPGTGANVLTF
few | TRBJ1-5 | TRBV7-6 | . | TGTGCCAGCAGCCAGCGGGCCCTGTCTCAGCCCCAGCATTTT | CASSQRALSQPQHF
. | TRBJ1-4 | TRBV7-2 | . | TGTGCCAGCAGCTTAGGTGAAGGTACCTTTAATGAAAAACTGTTTTTT | CASSLGEGTFNEKLFF
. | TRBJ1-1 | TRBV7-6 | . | TGTGCCAGCAGCCCAGGGTTGGTGAACACTGAAGCTTTCTTT | CASSPGLVNTEAFF
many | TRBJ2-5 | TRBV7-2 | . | TGTGCCAGCAGTCCTCTAGAGACCCAGTACTTC | CASSPLETQYF
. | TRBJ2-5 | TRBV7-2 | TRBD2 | TGTGCCAGCAGCTTAGGGCCTAGCGGGCTCCAAGAGACCCAGTACTTC | CASSLGPSGLQETQYF
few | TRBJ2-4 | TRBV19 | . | TGTGCCATCGAGGACAAAAACATTCAGTACTTC | CAIEDKNIQYF
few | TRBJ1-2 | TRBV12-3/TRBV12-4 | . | TGTGCCAGCAGTTTTCTGTCCAGGGATGGCTACACCTTC | CASSFLSRDGYTF
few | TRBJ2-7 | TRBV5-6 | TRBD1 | TGTGCCAGCAGCTTCCCGCCAGGGGGCCCCTACGAGCAGTACTTC | CASSFPPGGPYEQYF
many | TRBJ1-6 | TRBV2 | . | TGTGCCAGCAGTGAAGGAAGGGTCCCAAATTCACCCCTCCACTTT | CASSEGRVPNSPLHF
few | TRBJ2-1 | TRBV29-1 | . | TGCAGCGTGGGAGGGGGTATCGAGCAGTTCTTC | CSVGGGIEQFF
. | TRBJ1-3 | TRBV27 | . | TGTGCCAGCAGTTTACAGATTGGAAACACCATACATTTT | CASSLQIGNTIHF
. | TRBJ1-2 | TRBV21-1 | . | TGTGCCAGCAGCAAAGAGGGATATTCAGGGGCTACTAACTATGGCTACACCTTC | CASSKEGYSGATNYGYTF